The subject of this entry is one T cell receptor (beta chain). Its antigen is still unknown. The data belong to a study of shared clonotypes between healthy human individuals. Broader study findings: Shared across a handful of donors were around 5% of the naive CD4 clonotypes. Only blood underwent sampling, and tissue repertoires likely differ.

Only CD45RO-negative cells positively selected for CCR7 counted as naive CD8 cells, so terminally differentiated effector memory CD45RA+ cells were excluded. Healthy HIV-negative adults with no recent acute infections or vaccinations were recruited as donors. From germline, CDR1 is KGHSH and CDR2 LQKENI. V lost 3 bases and J lost 0; bases outside the gene matches: 10. The CDR3 has 19 amino acids. Clones were sequenced by immunoSEQ multiplex PCR, and TCRdb holds only the in-frame ones, with some missing. The sample contains around 600,000 clones, roughly 98% of which appear only once. The chain recombines TRBV18 with TRBJ2-3; 12 positions match TRBD2. The receptor's source is a young man in good health. The specimen sequenced was naive CD8+ T cells sorted from blood. CDR3 DNA sequence: TGTGCCAGCTCACCGACTAGCGGGAGTCGTGTTCGAAGCACAGATACGCAGTATTTT. It translates to CASSPTSGSRVRSTDTQYF.